A single sample gave rise to the 3 T cell receptor beta chains below, sequenced in a study of CDR3 diversity in severe acne. A single record per CDR3 protein comes from TCRdb applying MiXCR to the PCR reads. This table holds about 85,000 distinct CDR3 sequences, 45% to 50% found once. The specimen sequenced was blood. The receptor source for this set is a male donor in good health, serving as a control.

In its sample, this clonotype was seen a few times. The V gene is TRBV15, the J gene TRBJ1-2, with D maybe TRBD1 (6 bases). The CDR3 totals 13 residues. V lost 10 bases and J 8 bases, leaving 20 bases between the germline ends. In germline, CDR1 is LNHNV, CDR2 YYDKDF (reference sequence). Written as DNA, the CDR3 is TGTGCCAGCCGCAGTACAGGGCAGAACGGCTACACCTTC. Protein product: CASRSTGQNGYTF.

As to this clonotype: One end of the junction fails to match germline, which may point to a read error. The chain uses TRBV29-1 and TRBJ1-3, with a weak D call TRBD1 (5 bases). The CDR3 has 14 amino acids. Germline CDR1 is SQVTM and CDR2 is ANQGSEA. The CDR3 loop reads CSVVPGSSGNTIHF. CDR3 nucleotide sequence: TGCAGCGTTGTTCCAGGGAGCTCTGGAAACACCATACATTTT. Variable domain in full (rest from reference TRBV29-1 and TRBJ1-3): SAVISQKPSRDICQRGTSLTIQCQVDSQVTMMFWYRQQPGQSLTLIATANQGSEATYESGFVIDKFPISRPNLTFSTLTVSNMSPEDSSIYLCSVVPGSSGNTIHFGEGSWLTVV.

This clonotype occurred many times. This chain uses TRBV3-1 with TRBJ2-5, with TRBD1 matching over 7 bases. Trimming cost V 3 bases and J 5 bases; bases outside gene matches: 12. Germline-derived CDR1 and CDR2 are LGHDT and YNNKEL (reference sequence). The CDR3 spans 16 residues. The chain's CDR3 is CASSHRRDRGSETQYF. In DNA, the CDR3 is TGTGCCAGCAGCCATCGTCGGGACAGAGGATCGGAGACCCAGTACTTC.